The following is a T cell receptor beta chain sequence with its context. This sample was taken from a study of blood T cell repertoires in COVID-19. Across the whole study: Samples taken during acute and convalescent COVID-19 were collected in the United States, Italy and Spain. T cells, B-cell-depleted T cells, or PBMCs supplied cDNA or gDNA.

Authors' processing steps: For nucleated cells, counts were estimated from reference gene primer amplification. Assay used: immunoSEQ multiplex PCR; TCRdb lists only in-frame clones, some missing. The V and J calls and clone size were taken over from that table, and D and trimming were inferred from the DNA. The sample records under 150,000 clones, around 85% being singletons. Seattle patient enrollment occurred during active infection, with longitudinal follow-up thereafter. The germline V and J ends were trimmed by 7 bases and 11 bases, with 17 bases remaining between them. This CDR3 spans 11 amino acids. Germline CDR1 and CDR2: GTSNPN and SVGIG (reference sequence).

This receptor was obtained from a woman in her sixties or seventies with COVID-19, enrolled during active disease. V usage is TRBV30 and J usage is TRBJ1-1; D call uncertain. Specimen: peripheral blood. The CDR3 loop is CAFRTARPAFF. CDR3 bases: TGTGCCTTCCGGACTGCGCGACCCGCTTTCTTT.